This T cell receptor beta chain was recovered during a study of pediatric ulcerative colitis. Study-wide points: Repertoires came from total lymphocyte DNA, not specific subsets.

Deletions cut 5 bases from V and 7 bases from J, with 15 bases between. The germline gives CDR1 LNHDA, CDR2 SQIVND (reference sequence). The CDR3 loop spans 13 amino acids. In this sample, this clone turned up once. Its specificity is unknown. Blood was drawn at the time of colonoscopy. Clones were read by immunoSEQ multiplex PCR, and TCRdb kept only the in-frame ones, dropping some. This table holds 45,000 to 75,000 clones, about 87% found once. Sequencing used blood. This sequence joins TRBV19 and TRBJ2-7; D is possibly TRBD1 (6 bases). The receptor comes from a boy under 18 who was a control in a study of pediatric ulcerative colitis. This CDR3 is CASSSQGDNEQYF. The CDR3 region has the DNA TGTGCCAGTAGTTCACAGGGTGATAATGAGCAGTACTTC.